This T cell receptor (beta chain) was obtained from a study of shared clonotypes between healthy human individuals. Every one of the donors was a Caucasian adult that lived in Nashville, Tennessee. Using immunoSEQ multiplex PCR, the repertoire was profiled, and TCRdb retains in-frame clones only, with some absent. The profile shows fewer than 3 million clones, around 90% of them singletons. The J segment lost 8 bases and the V segment lost 7 bases, leaving 13 bases of the junction unmatched. CDR3 length: 16 residues. CDR1 is LNHDA, CDR2 SQIVND, per germline (reference sequence). Sequenced: naive CD4+ T cells from PBMCs. Subset described: CD45RA+ positively selected. The TCR was taken from a man aged 18 to 30 in good health. Some clones in this sample may be carry-over from other donors' samples. V and J are TRBV19 and TRBJ2-1; 11 positions match TRBD2. The chain's CDR3 is CASTSPGASGRHEQFF. CDR3 DNA sequence: TGTGCCAGTACCTCTCCGGGGGCTAGCGGGAGGCATGAGCAGTTCTTC.